The 14 T cell receptor beta chains listed next were all sequenced from one sample in a study of cytomegalovirus exposure and HLA in healthy donors. TCRdb's table, derived via immunoSEQ multiplex PCR, lists solely in-frame clones and lacks some. The top ten clones hold about 2.7% of a sample with 160,000 or so clones, around 90% of them seen once. What was sequenced was PBMCs. The source is a young man in good health and CMV-seronegative.

This clone was counted a single time. This chain uses TRBV7-2 with TRBJ2-1, with 9 bases fitting TRBD2. This CDR3 spans 16 amino acids. The V segment lost 0 bases and the J segment 6 bases; nucleotides outside the gene matches: 6. Germline lookup yields CDR1 SGHTA and CDR2 FQGNSA. As DNA, the CDR3 is TGTGCCAGCAGCTTAGCGCCAGCGGGAGGAGGCAATGAGCAGTTCTTC. Translated: CASSLAPAGGGNEQFF.

The V and J genes are TRBV5-1 and TRBJ1-1; D unresolved. Per the germline V gene, CDR1 is SGHRS and CDR2 is YFSETQ. V was clipped by 0 bases and J by 3 bases, with 12 bases between them. The CDR3 is made up of 15 amino acids. CDR3 sequence (DNA): TGCGCCAGCAGCTTGGCCTCGGGAGGATACACTGAAGCTTTCTTT. Encoded protein: CASSLASGGYTEAFF.

This chain connects TRBV5-1 to TRBJ2-7; 7 bases match TRBD1. This CDR3 is 13 amino acids long. Losses at the gene ends were 4 bases for V and 2 bases for J; bases not matched to a gene: 3. From germline, CDR1 is SGHRS and CDR2 YFSETQ. The CDR3 protein is CASSTGTAYEQYF. The CDR3 region has the DNA TGCGCCAGCAGCACCGGGACAGCCTACGAGCAGTACTTC.

The chain has TRBV28 and TRBJ2-6, with 7 bases identical to TRBD2. This CDR3 comprises 15 residues. The germline gives CDR1 MDHEN, CDR2 SYDVKM. Trimming removed 6 bases from V and 1 base from J; junction bases left unmatched: 3. CDR3 amino acids: CASRGRESGANVLTF. The DNA for the CDR3 is TGTGCCAGCAGGGGGCGGGAGTCTGGGGCCAACGTCCTGACTTTC.

This chain joins TRBV2 and TRBJ2-2; 8 positions match TRBD1. The CDR3 covers 17 residues. Per the germline V gene, CDR1 is SNHLY and CDR2 is FYNNEI. The V and J ends lost 2 bases and 0 bases, in that order; junction bases with no gene match: 5. The CDR3 coding sequence is TGTGCCAGCAGTGAAAGTAGGACAGGGACGAACACCGGGGAGCTGTTTTTT. Protein sequence: CASSESRTGTNTGELFF. Drawing the rest from reference TRBV2 and TRBJ2-2, the complete variable domain is EPEVTQTPSHQVTQMGQEVILRCVPISNHLYFYWYRQILGQKVEFLVSFYNNEISEKSEIFDDQFSVERPDGSNFTLKIRSTKLEDSAMYFCASSESRTGTNTGELFFGEGSRLTVL.

This clone was detected once. The chain carries TRBV4-1 and TRBJ2-2; D is uncertain. This CDR3 contains 14 residues. Germline V gene data show CDR1 as MGHRA and CDR2 as YSYEKL. The V end lost 5 bases, the J end lost 5 bases, and 12 bases lay between the germline ends. CDR3 DNA sequence: TGCGCCAGCAGCTCGCCGGGTCAGACCGGGGAGCTGTTTTTT. This encodes CASSSPGQTGELFF.

The chain couples TRBV30 to TRBJ2-1, with TRBD1 identical over 9 bases. After removal of 3 bases from V and 8 bases from J, the junction contained 8 bases not matched to a gene. This CDR3 spans 14 amino acids. Germline assignment: CDR1 GTSNPN and CDR2 SVGIG (reference sequence). CDR3 residues: CAWSAKQGADEQFF. The CDR3 bases are TGTGCCTGGAGCGCCAAACAGGGGGCCGATGAGCAGTTCTTC.

The rearrangement links TRBV4-1 to TRBJ2-7; tentative D call: TRBD2 (5 bases). V lost 1 base, J lost 9 bases, and 10 bases lay in between. Germline lookup yields CDR1 MGHRA and CDR2 YSYEKL. The CDR3 runs to 12 residues. DNA of the CDR3: TGCGCCAGCAGCCAAGGCGAGCGGTTGCAGTACTTC. Protein product: CASSQGERLQYF.

The rearrangement uses TRBV6-5 and TRBJ2-1; the D gene is possibly TRBD1 (5 bases). The CDR3 is 14 residues long. V was pared by 5 bases and J by 8 bases, with 16 bases between. The V gene's germline CDR1 is MNHEY and CDR2 SVGAGI. The CDR3 region is CASSPSTTGYEQFF. In DNA form, the CDR3 reads TGTGCCAGCAGTCCTTCAACTACAGGATATGAGCAGTTCTTC.

The table lists this clone with a count of one. The chain combines TRBV5-5 with TRBJ2-7, with D perhaps TRBD2 (6 bases). The V gene's germline CDR1 is SGHKS and CDR2 YYEKEE (reference sequence). The CDR3 is made up of 15 amino acids. V was pared by 4 bases and J by 0 bases, with 14 bases between. CDR3 DNA: TGTGCCAGCAGCCCCGAAACCGGGAGCTCCTACGAGCAGTACTTC. It translates to CASSPETGSSYEQYF.

J is TRBJ1-2 and V is TRBV7-2; TRBD1 might be the D (6 bases). There are 16 residues in the CDR3. V was clipped by 1 base and J by 6 bases, with 18 bases between them. Germline CDR1 reads SGHTA; CDR2 reads FQGNSA. The chain's CDR3 is CASSLEYMRTEDGYTF. The CDR3 DNA sequence: TGTGCCAGCAGCTTAGAGTATATGAGGACAGAGGATGGCTACACCTTC.

The chain couples TRBV23-1 to TRBJ2-5; a weak D match, TRBD1 (5 bases). TRBV23-1 is known as an ORF, though its function is uncertain. There are 16 residues in the CDR3. Trimming removed 0 bases from V and 5 bases from J, with 16 bases in between. The chain's CDR3 is CASSQSNTRALETQYF. The DNA for the CDR3 is TGCGCCAGCAGTCAATCGAACACCAGGGCATTGGAGACCCAGTACTTC.

The rearrangement uses TRBV29-1 and TRBJ2-7; 9 bases line up with TRBD1. V lost 3 bases, J lost 4 bases, and 4 bases stayed unmatched. The CDR3 contains 13 residues. CDR1 and CDR2 (germline): SQVTM, ANQGSEA. The CDR3 region is CSVETGGMYEQYF. CDR3 bases: TGCAGCGTTGAGACAGGGGGAATGTACGAGCAGTACTTC.

The chain links TRBV11-2 to TRBJ1-1, with 7 bases aligning to TRBD1. With 5 bases clipped from V and 1 base from J, the junction kept 7 bases outside the gene matches. The CDR3 extends over 15 amino acids. Looked up from germline, CDR1 is SGHAT and CDR2 is FQNNGV. The CDR3 protein is CASSTYRGPNTEAFF. The CDR3 DNA reads TGTGCCAGCAGCACATACAGGGGACCGAACACTGAAGCTTTCTTT.